What follows is one TCR beta chain and its context. As yet, its antigen is unknown. The data derive from a study of shared clonotypes between healthy human individuals. Overall study results and limits: Clonotypes which were not shared had lower generation probabilities than clonotypes that all four donors shared. Among donors, sharing of clonotypes was expected to be affected by sequencing depth.

Only in-frame clones appear in the TCRdb table, and some are missing; sequencing was by immunoSEQ multiplex PCR. The sample has about 2 million clones, approximately 94% seen once. Naive CD8 cells lacked CD45RO, underwent positive selection for CCR7 and left out terminally differentiated effector memory CD45RA+ cells. Healthy HIV-negative adults with no recent acute infections or vaccinations were recruited as donors. V shed 3 bases and J shed 3 bases, with 18 bases lying between them. Germline V gene sequence: CDR1 MGHRA, CDR2 YSYEKL. The CDR3 has 16 residues. Material for sequencing was naive CD8+ T cells sorted from blood. The receptor's source is a man between 18 and 29 years old in good health. This chain links TRBV4-1 with TRBJ2-7; D is undetermined. This CDR3 reads CASSQQPGPNIYEQYF. CDR3 DNA: TGCGCCAGCAGCCAGCAACCCGGGCCGAATATCTACGAGCAGTACTTC.